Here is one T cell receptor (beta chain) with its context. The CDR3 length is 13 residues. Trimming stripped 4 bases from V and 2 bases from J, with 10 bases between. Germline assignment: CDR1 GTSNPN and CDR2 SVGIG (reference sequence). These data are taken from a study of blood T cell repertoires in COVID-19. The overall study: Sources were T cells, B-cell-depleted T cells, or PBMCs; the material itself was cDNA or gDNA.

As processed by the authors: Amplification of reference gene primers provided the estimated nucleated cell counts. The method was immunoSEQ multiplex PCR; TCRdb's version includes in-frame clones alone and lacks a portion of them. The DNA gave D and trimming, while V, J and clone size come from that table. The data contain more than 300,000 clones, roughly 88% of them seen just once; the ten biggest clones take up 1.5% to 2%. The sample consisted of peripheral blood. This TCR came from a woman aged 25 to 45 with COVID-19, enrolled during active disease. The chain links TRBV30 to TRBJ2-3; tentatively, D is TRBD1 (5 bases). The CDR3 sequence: CAWTPGNTDTQYF. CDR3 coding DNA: TGTGCCTGGACACCAGGGAACACAGATACGCAGTATTTT.